Sequencing of this T cell receptor beta chain was carried out in a study of cytomegalovirus exposure and HLA in healthy donors. The PCR contained 60 Vbeta and 13 Jbeta primers. TCRdb's copy holds only in-frame clones and misses some; the assay was immunoSEQ multiplex PCR. Of 150,000 or so clones detected, 70% to 75% appear once; the ten largest clones hold under 5.5%. Study-wide findings and caveats: There were reportedly fewer N-insertions in an Asian-associated ancestry cluster than the roughly 680-donor mean, in a later analysis. Follow-up analysis later connected one missense variant in DCLRE1C with trimming of TCR beta V- and J-genes. In a later analysis, HLA-associated beta chains showed higher expansion and lower generation probabilities than comparable chains. Likely technical artifact: a cluster of highly shared sequence variants.

This clone was counted a few times. Its target is not known. The clonotype originates from a young man in good health and CMV-seropositive. The sequenced sample consisted of PBMCs.

The CDR3 DNA is TGCAGCGTTGAAGTCCAGGGGGGCACAGATACGCAGTATTTT. Its translation: CSVEVQGGTDTQYF. The chain couples TRBV29-1 to TRBJ2-3, with 7 nucleotides matching TRBD1. V dropped 1 base and J dropped 1; count of bases not matched to a gene: 2. CDR3 length: 14 residues. Germline V gives CDR1 SQVTM, CDR2 ANQGSEA.